Listed here are 26 T cell receptor beta chains from one sample, sequenced in a study of blood T cell repertoires in COVID-19. Sequenced by immunoSEQ multiplex PCR; TCRdb stores in-frame clones only, minus some. The data contain about 87,000 clones, approximately 82% of them singletons. The sample consisted of peripheral blood. Receptors were obtained from an older woman with acute or convalescent COVID-19.

V is TRBV19 and J is TRBJ1-3, with no clear D. Trimming stripped 3 bases from V and 3 bases from J, with 12 bases between. This CDR3 region has 15 residues. Looked up from germline, CDR1 is LNHDA and CDR2 is SQIVND (reference sequence). Here the CDR3 DNA reads TGTGCCAGTAGTATTATCAAAGTCGGTGGAAACACCATATATTTT. Its translation is CASSIIKVGGNTIYF. The whole variable domain, filled in from reference TRBV19 and TRBJ1-3, reads DGGITQSPKYLFRKEGQNVTLSCEQNLNHDAMYWYRQDPGQGLRLIYYSQIVNDFQKGDIAEGYSVSREKKESFPLTVTSAQKNPTAFYLCASSIIKVGGNTIYFGEGSWLTVV.

This rearrangement joins TRBV6-6 to TRBJ1-4, with D possibly being TRBD1 (6 bases). The CDR3 runs 15 residues. V lost 5 bases to trimming and J lost 9 bases, with 19 bases between them. Germline-derived CDR1 and CDR2 are MNHNY and SVGAGI (reference sequence). CDR3 region: CASSPSRGESKKLFF. The CDR3 DNA reads as TGTGCCAGCAGTCCCAGCAGGGGCGAATCGAAAAAACTGTTTTTT.

The rearrangement joins TRBV2 to TRBJ2-1; TRBD1 matches 8 bases. The ends lost 7 bases at V and 4 bases at J; junction bases unmatched: 6. The germline V gene has CDR1 SNHLY and CDR2 FYNNEI. CDR3 size: 14 residues. CDR3 residues: CASNGDRLYNEQFF. As DNA, the CDR3 is TGTGCCAGCAACGGGGACAGGCTATACAATGAGCAGTTCTTC.

The CDR3 loop is CASSQEQGSYEQYF. The CDR3 nucleotides read TGTGCCAGCAGCCAAGAACAGGGGTCCTACGAGCAGTACTTC. The genes are TRBV3-1 (or the pseudogene TRBV3-2) and TRBJ2-7; TRBD1 aligns across 7 bases. V gave up 0 bases and J gave up 1 base; unmatched junction bases: 0. CDR1 and CDR2 from the germline V gene are LGHDT and YNNKEL (reference sequence). The CDR3 is 14 residues long.

CDR3 region: CATRQGAGEQYF. The CDR3 DNA follows: TGTGCCACCCGCCAGGGGGCAGGTGAGCAGTACTTC. This rearrangement joins TRBV18 to TRBJ2-7; 8 bases line up with TRBD1. J was trimmed by 7 bases and V by 10 bases; bases with no gene match: 9. The CDR3 loop spans 12 amino acids. Germline V gene lookup returns CDR1 KGHSH and CDR2 LQKENI.

The chain uses TRBV11-3 and TRBJ2-3; D uncertain. The CDR3 sequence is 14 residues long. V lost 5 bases to trimming and J lost 3 bases, with 12 bases between them. The germline CDR1 and CDR2 sequences are SGHNT and YENEEA. Here the CDR3 reads CASSPAIRTDTQYF. DNA for the CDR3: TGTGCCAGCAGCCCCGCGATCCGTACAGATACGCAGTATTTT.

V usage is TRBV2 and J usage is TRBJ2-7; the match to TRBD2 covers 8 bases. V was pared by 11 bases and J by 5 bases, with 17 bases of the junction left unmatched. CDR3 length equals 15 residues. CDR1 is SNHLY, CDR2 FYNNEI, per germline. The CDR3, as DNA: TGTGCCGTAAAGGGTACTAGCGGTACCCTTCACGAGCAGTACTTC. The encoded protein is CAVKGTSGTLHEQYF.

This sequence joins TRBV28 and TRBJ2-2; D is possibly TRBD1 (5 bases). This CDR3 has 14 residues. V shed 3 bases and J shed 6 bases, with 11 bases lying between them. CDR1 and CDR2 from the germline V gene are MDHEN and SYDVKM. The CDR3 DNA sequence: TGTGCCAGCAGTTTGGGGCAAGGAGCCGGGGAGCTGTTTTTT. The encoded protein is CASSLGQGAGELFF.

The chain employs TRBV30 and TRBJ1-1, with D tentatively TRBD1 (5 bases). The CDR3 covers 11 residues. In germline, CDR1 is GTSNPN, CDR2 SVGIG (reference sequence). Trimming stripped 2 bases from V and 7 bases from J, with 8 bases between. CDR3 DNA: TGTGCCTGGAGTATCAGGGTTGAAGCTTTCTTT. It yields the protein CAWSIRVEAFF.

This sequence joins TRBV5-5 and TRBJ2-1, with D possibly TRBD2 on 6 matching bases. This CDR3 comprises 17 residues. Germline assignment: CDR1 SGHKS and CDR2 YYEKEE (reference sequence). Trimming left V 0 bases short and J 4 bases short, with 17 bases between. The CDR3 region is CASSLVRRESGYNEQFF. The CDR3 coding sequence is TGTGCCAGCAGCTTGGTAAGGAGGGAAAGCGGGTACAATGAGCAGTTCTTC.

This chain links TRBV6-4 with TRBJ1-1, with no clear D. This CDR3 is 14 amino acids long. The germline V gene encodes CDR1 MRHNA and CDR2 SNTAGT. V was shortened by 9 bases and J by 0 bases, with 14 bases between the two germline ends. The CDR3 coding sequence is TGTGCCAGTTGGAGTGGGTTAATGAACACTGAAGCTTTCTTT. Amino acid sequence: CASWSGLMNTEAFF.

This chain connects TRBV30 to TRBJ1-2, with 7 nucleotides matching TRBD1. V lost 0 bases and J lost 5; bases outside the gene matches: 9. Germline V gene sequence: CDR1 GTSNPN, CDR2 SVGIG (reference sequence). The CDR3 totals 15 residues. CDR3 DNA sequence: TGTGCCTGGAGTGTACGCGAGACAGGGCGGTATGGCTACACCTTC. Its translation is CAWSVRETGRYGYTF.

This clone has a single count. The chain carries TRBV7-9 and TRBJ1-2; perhaps TRBD1 as D (5 bases). CDR3 length: 13 residues. Germline CDR1 and CDR2: SEHNR and FQNEAQ (reference sequence). Deletions cut 5 bases from V and 8 bases from J, with 15 bases between. CDR3 bases: TGTGCCAGCAGCGGCCGGGACTTTACGGGCTACACCTTC. This encodes CASSGRDFTGYTF.

V is TRBV2 and J is TRBJ2-7; 7 positions agree with TRBD2. After removal of 3 bases from V and 4 bases from J, the junction contained 12 bases not matched to a gene. The CDR3 length is 16 residues. Germline V lookup: CDR1 SNHLY, CDR2 FYNNEI. CDR3 amino acids: CASSDLSGGIMYEQYF. In DNA form, the CDR3 reads TGTGCCAGCAGTGATCTGTCCGGGGGGATTATGTACGAGCAGTACTTC. Looking up the rest from reference TRBV2 and TRBJ2-7 gives the full variable domain: EPEVTQTPSHQVTQMGQEVILRCVPISNHLYFYWYRQILGQKVEFLVSFYNNEISEKSEIFDDQFSVERPDGSNFTLKIRSTKLEDSAMYFCASSDLSGGIMYEQYFGPGTRLTVT.

This CDR3 is CASSLGQGRTDAGYTF. DNA of the CDR3: TGTGCCAGCAGCCTCGGACAGGGGCGGACTGACGCTGGCTACACCTTC. The chain links TRBV5-4 to TRBJ1-2, with 9 bases that match TRBD1. The CDR3 sequence is 16 residues long. Germline CDR1 and CDR2: SGHNT and YYREEE (reference sequence). Germline trimming cut 4 bases from V and 7 bases from J; bases unmatched to any gene: 14. Drawing the rest from reference TRBV5-4 and TRBJ1-2, the complete variable domain is ETGVTQSPTHLIKTRGQQVTLRCSSQSGHNTVSWYQQALGQGPQFIFQYYREEENGRGNFPPRFSGLQFPNYSSELNVNALELDDSALYLCASSLGQGRTDAGYTFGSGTRLTVV.

The chain employs TRBV6-5 and TRBJ2-7; weak D call: TRBD1 (6 bases). Trimming removed 2 bases from V and 3 bases from J, with 14 bases in between. This CDR3 contains 15 residues. Germline V gene sequence: CDR1 MNHEY, CDR2 SVGAGI. CDR3 bases: TGTGCCAGCAGTTACGGGTCGACAGGAAGCTACGAGCAGTACTTC. Translated: CASSYGSTGSYEQYF.

The rearrangement links TRBV7-9 to TRBJ1-5; possibly TRBD1 for D (6 bases). V dropped 1 base and J dropped 5 bases, with 9 bases sitting between them. CDR1 SEHNR and CDR2 FQNEAQ come from the germline V gene (reference sequence). The CDR3 totals 14 residues. This chain's CDR3 is CASSLGGGDQPQHF. CDR3 bases: TGTGCCAGCAGCTTAGGAGGGGGTGATCAGCCCCAGCATTTT.

The CDR3 nucleotides read TGTGCCAGCAGCTTATTTCGGGCGGGGGGTAACAATGAGCAGTTCTTC. Translating gives CASSLFRAGGNNEQFF. The chain recombines TRBV7-2 with TRBJ2-1; 8 nucleotides match TRBD2. Germline assignment: CDR1 SGHTA and CDR2 FQGNSA. V trimming: 2 bases; J trimming: 5 bases; junction bases outside the gene matches: 8. This CDR3 is 16 amino acids long.

The chain is built from TRBV7-2 and TRBJ2-1; tentatively, D is TRBD1 (5 bases). The ends were cut back, 3 bases at V and 0 bases at J, with 12 bases in the middle. In germline, CDR1 is SGHTA, CDR2 FQGNSA. The CDR3 runs to 16 residues. CDR3 sequence: CASSLGPESSYNEQFF. The CDR3 region has the DNA TGTGCCAGCAGCTTGGGGCCGGAGAGCTCCTACAATGAGCAGTTCTTC. Complete variable domain (other parts from reference TRBV7-2 and TRBJ2-1): GAGVSQSPSNKVTEKGKDVELRCDPISGHTALYWYRQSLGQGLEFLIYFQGNSAPDKSGLPSDRFSAERTGGSVSTLTIQRTQQEDSAVYLCASSLGPESSYNEQFFGPGTRLTVL.

The chain couples TRBV7-3 to TRBJ1-6; D call uncertain. Germline CDR1 is SGHTA and CDR2 is FQGTGA. The CDR3 is 18 amino acids. V lost 8 bases to trimming and J lost 0 bases, with 20 bases between them. In nucleotides, the CDR3 is TGTGCCAGCCGCTGTCGTCTAGTACGGATCTCCTATAATTCACCCCTCCACTTT. Translating it yields CASRCRLVRISYNSPLHF.

This chain joins TRBV29-1 and TRBJ1-1; D remains ambiguous. The ends were cut back, 8 bases at V and 0 bases at J, with 4 bases in the middle. The CDR3 consists of 10 residues. Germline loops: CDR1 SQVTM, CDR2 ANQGSEA. In DNA form, the CDR3 reads TGCAGCATCATGAACACTGAAGCTTTCTTT. Its protein is CSIMNTEAFF.

The gene calls are TRBV20-1 and TRBJ1-2; D is unclear. Germline CDR1 is DFQATT and CDR2 is SNEGSKA (reference sequence). Trimming pared 8 bases from V and 8 bases from J, leaving 9 bases between. The CDR3 loop spans 9 amino acids. In nucleotides, the CDR3 is TGCAGTCCGACGGGGGGCTACACCTTC. It is translated as CSPTGGYTF.

This clone showed up just once. The chain has TRBV27 and TRBJ1-3; the match to TRBD1 covers 7 bases. After removal of 7 bases from V and 3 bases from J, the junction contained 6 bases not matched to a gene. This CDR3 comprises 14 residues. The germline V gene has CDR1 MNHEY and CDR2 SMNVEV (reference sequence). The CDR3, as DNA: TGTGCCAGCAAAGAGGGGGCGGGTGGAAACACCATATATTTT. It specifies CASKEGAGGNTIYF.

The rearrangement links TRBV7-8 to TRBJ2-7, with D possibly TRBD2 on 6 matching bases. This CDR3 has 16 residues. Germline loops: CDR1 SGHVS, CDR2 FQNEAQ. The germline V and J ends were trimmed by 4 bases and 1 base, with 17 bases remaining between them. CDR3 sequence: CASSWPPLGGSYEQYF. CDR3 sequence (DNA): TGTGCCAGCAGCTGGCCTCCTCTCGGGGGTTCCTACGAGCAGTACTTC.

The CDR3 nucleotides read TGTGCCAGCACCCGGAACGGAGGGAATCAGCCCCAGCATTTT. This sequence encodes CASTRNGGNQPQHF. The V call is TRBV5-8, the J call TRBJ1-5; D unclear. The CDR3 is made up of 14 amino acids. Trimming pared 6 bases from V and 4 bases from J, leaving 14 bases between. Germline CDR1 SGHTS, CDR2 YDEGEE.

The rearrangement joins TRBV11-2 to TRBJ2-7, with D possibly being TRBD1 (5 bases). Germline V gene data show CDR1 as SGHAT and CDR2 as FQNNGV. V was cut by 5 bases and J by 0 bases, with 17 bases left in between. This CDR3 is built from 16 residues. The CDR3 coding sequence is TGTGCCAGCAGCATCAAAGGGGCTATCGACTCCTACGAGCAGTACTTC. Translated: CASSIKGAIDSYEQYF.